The next 7 T cell receptor beta chains were all read from a single sample in a study of blood T cell repertoires in COVID-19. Generated by immunoSEQ multiplex PCR, the TCRdb table keeps only in-frame clones and is missing some. Here the sample spans about 60,000 clones, around 93% being singletons. Sequenced: peripheral blood. These receptors all come from a human donor in a cohort sampled during active COVID-19.

The rearrangement joins TRBV2 to TRBJ2-7; a weak D match, TRBD1 (6 bases). The ends were cut back, 2 bases at V and 2 bases at J, with 13 bases in the middle. Looked up from germline, CDR1 is SNHLY and CDR2 is FYNNEI. CDR3 size: 15 residues. This chain's CDR3 is CASSERTAGAYEQYF. The DNA for the CDR3 is TGTGCCAGCAGTGAACGAACAGCAGGGGCCTACGAGCAGTACTTC. The variable domain in full, with the rest retrieved from reference TRBV2 and TRBJ2-7, is EPEVTQTPSHQVTQMGQEVILRCVPISNHLYFYWYRQILGQKVEFLVSFYNNEISEKSEIFDDQFSVERPDGSNFTLKIRSTKLEDSAMYFCASSERTAGAYEQYFGPGTRLTVT.

The chain has TRBV24-1 and TRBJ2-2, with 9 nucleotides matching TRBD1. Germline CDR1 and CDR2: KGHDR and SFDVKD. V trimming: 8 bases; J trimming: 6 bases; junction bases outside the gene matches: 6. CDR3 size: 14 residues. The CDR3 sequence is CATKGDRDSGELFF. The CDR3 DNA reads as TGTGCCACCAAAGGGGACAGGGACTCCGGGGAGCTGTTTTTT.

The chain combines TRBV19 with TRBJ2-3, with 8 bases aligning to TRBD2. V gave up 4 bases and J gave up 3 bases; unmatched junction bases: 9. Germline V gene sequence: CDR1 LNHDA, CDR2 SQIVND (reference sequence). The CDR3 sequence is 16 residues long. CDR3 sequence: CASSTPEAGATDTQYF. CDR3 bases: TGTGCCAGTAGTACCCCAGAAGCGGGAGCTACAGATACGCAGTATTTT. The complete variable domain, with remaining parts taken from reference TRBV19 and TRBJ2-3, reads DGGITQSPKYLFRKEGQNVTLSCEQNLNHDAMYWYRQDPGQGLRLIYYSQIVNDFQKGDIAEGYSVSREKKESFPLTVTSAQKNPTAFYLCASSTPEAGATDTQYFGPGTRLTVL.

This chain links TRBV20-1 with TRBJ1-2, with D tentatively TRBD1 (6 bases). The CDR3 runs to 12 residues. Germline values: CDR1 DFQATT, CDR2 SNEGSKA (reference sequence). Trimming stripped 3 bases from V and 4 bases from J, with 9 bases between. The CDR3 nucleotides are TGCAGTGCTAGTTCCAGGGGCTATGGCTACACCTTC. Translating gives CSASSRGYGYTF.

The V and J genes are TRBV5-4 and TRBJ2-7; TRBD2 matches 8 bases. CDR3 size: 15 residues. V shed 6 bases, J shed 1 base, and the junction held 9 bases outside the gene matches. The germline gives CDR1 SGHNT, CDR2 YYREEE (reference sequence). DNA of the CDR3: TGTGCCAGCACTCTCCGGGGGGGCATATCCTACGAGCAGTACTTC. Protein: CASTLRGGISYEQYF.

The J gene is TRBJ2-1, the V gene TRBV5-1; TRBD1 aligns across 9 bases. Germline CDR1 and CDR2: SGHRS and YFSETQ. Trimming took 3 bases from V and 0 from J; bases not matched to a gene: 7. There are 17 residues in the CDR3. The CDR3: CASSYPTGQGSYNEQFF. CDR3 DNA sequence: TGCGCCAGCAGCTACCCAACGGGACAGGGCTCCTACAATGAGCAGTTCTTC.

This chain links TRBV11-2 with TRBJ2-5, with 9 nucleotides matching TRBD2. Germline trimming cut 5 bases from V and 5 bases from J; bases unmatched to any gene: 12. This CDR3 is built from 16 residues. Germline V gene data show CDR1 as SGHAT and CDR2 as FQNNGV. Here the CDR3 reads CASSRSAPSGVETQYF. The CDR3 DNA follows: TGTGCCAGCAGCCGCTCAGCCCCTAGCGGGGTTGAGACCCAGTACTTC.